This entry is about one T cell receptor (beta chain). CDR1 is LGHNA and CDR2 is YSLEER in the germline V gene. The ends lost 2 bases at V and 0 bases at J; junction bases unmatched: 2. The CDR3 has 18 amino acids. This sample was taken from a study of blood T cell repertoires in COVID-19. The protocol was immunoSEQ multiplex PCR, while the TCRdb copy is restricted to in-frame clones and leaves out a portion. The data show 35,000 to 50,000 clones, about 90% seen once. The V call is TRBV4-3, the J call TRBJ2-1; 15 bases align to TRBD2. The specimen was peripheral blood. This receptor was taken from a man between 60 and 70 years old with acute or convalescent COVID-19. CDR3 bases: TGCGCCAGCAGCCAATGGGGACTAGCGGGGGGCTCCTACAATGAGCAGTTCTTC. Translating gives CASSQWGLAGGSYNEQFF.